A single sample gave rise to the 29 T cell receptor beta chains below, sequenced in a study of PD-1 blockade in classical Hodgkin lymphoma. Brentuximab vedotin exposure varied among the patients, all of whom had relapsed after autologous stem cell transplantation. TCRdb keeps only in-frame clones here, not all; method: immunoSEQ multiplex PCR. The table shows tens of thousands of clones, with roughly nine tenths occurring only once. Sequenced here: peripheral blood mononuclear cells (PBMCs), sampled before the second cycle of nivolumab. The receptor source for this set is a human donor with classical Hodgkin lymphoma.

In its sample, this clone was seen once. The chain carries TRBV6-5 and TRBJ2-5, with a tentative D call TRBD1 (6 bases). Germline lookup yields CDR1 MNHEY and CDR2 SVGAGI. V lost 7 bases and J lost 5, with 17 bases in between. The CDR3 extends over 14 amino acids. CDR3 coding DNA: TGTGCCAGCAAACGGGACAACGGGATTGAGACCCAGTACTTC. Protein product: CASKRDNGIETQYF.

This chain links TRBV6-5 with TRBJ2-3; D gene ambiguous. This CDR3 contains 14 residues. The V gene lost 5 bases and the J gene lost 2 bases, with 11 bases spanning the gap. Germline CDR1 and CDR2: MNHEY and SVGAGI. The CDR3 reads CASSSWPPTDTQYF. Here the CDR3 DNA reads TGTGCCAGCAGTAGTTGGCCCCCCACAGATACGCAGTATTTT.

The V call is TRBV7-6, the J call TRBJ2-1; 11 nucleotides line up with TRBD2. The CDR3 has 17 residues. V was pared by 5 bases and J by 8 bases, with 14 bases of the junction left unmatched. Germline values: CDR1 SGHVS, CDR2 FNYEAQ. CDR3 nucleotides: TGTGCCAGCAGCCCAACCCACCTAGCGGGGGGTCGCGATGAGCAGTTCTTC. Amino acids: CASSPTHLAGGRDEQFF.

As concerns this clone: The sample has other DNA sequences that encode this CDR3 too. V gene TRBV5-6 combines with J gene TRBJ2-7; 10 bases fit TRBD1. There are 14 residues in the CDR3. Losses at the gene ends were 4 bases for V and 2 bases for J; bases not matched to a gene: 3. Germline-derived CDR1 and CDR2 are SGHDT and YYEEEE. The CDR3 sequence is CASSLGQGAYEQYF. CDR3 in DNA: TGTGCCAGCAGCCTCGGACAGGGGGCCTACGAGCAGTACTTC.

The chain recombines TRBV10-3 with TRBJ2-1, with 8 bases lining up with TRBD2. Germline V lookup: CDR1 ENHRY, CDR2 SYGVKD. The CDR3 has 13 amino acids. V shed 3 bases and J 9 bases; nucleotides not matched to a gene: 4. CDR3 region: CAISDPSGGEQFF. In DNA, the CDR3 is TGTGCCATCAGTGACCCCAGCGGGGGTGAGCAGTTCTTC.

The chain employs TRBV27 and TRBJ2-7; no clear D. CDR3 length equals 15 residues. Trimming pared 2 bases from V and 2 bases from J, leaving 13 bases between. Germline V gene lookup returns CDR1 MNHEY and CDR2 SMNVEV (reference sequence). The CDR3 DNA sequence: TGTGCCAGCAGTTTAAGGGCCCCTTGGACCTACGAGCAGTACTTC. It encodes CASSLRAPWTYEQYF.

J is TRBJ1-1 and V is TRBV28, with D hard to call. Trimming removed 3 bases from V and 1 base from J, with 6 bases in between. The CDR3 totals 13 residues. From germline, CDR1 is MDHEN and CDR2 SYDVKM. Written as DNA, the CDR3 is TGTGCCAGCAGTTTTCGGCCGAACACTGAAGCTTTCTTT. As protein: CASSFRPNTEAFF.

The chain employs TRBV28 and TRBJ2-3; D is unresolved. V dropped 1 base and J dropped 7 bases, with 9 bases sitting between them. Germline CDR1 and CDR2: MDHEN and SYDVKM. The CDR3 length is 13 residues. CDR3 protein: CASSLSPGYTQYF. CDR3 DNA: TGTGCCAGCAGTTTATCCCCCGGGTATACGCAGTATTTT.

This sequence joins TRBV19 and TRBJ1-5; D is perhaps TRBD1 (6 bases). The V and J ends lost 11 bases and 2 bases respectively, with 13 bases between them. Germline lookup yields CDR1 LNHDA and CDR2 SQIVND (reference sequence). The CDR3 runs to 13 residues. The DNA for the CDR3 is TGTGCCGGAGGGGGAGGCGGCAATCAGCCCCAGCATTTT. Translated, it gives CAGGGGGNQPQHF.

The J gene is TRBJ1-6, the V gene TRBV28; D may be TRBD1 (5 bases). The CDR3 is 14 amino acids. Germline assignment: CDR1 MDHEN and CDR2 SYDVKM. Trimming shortened V by 10 bases and J by 8 bases, and 18 bases separated the two germline ends. The CDR3 DNA follows: TGTGCCATCCGGGACCCCGGAGGGTATTCACCCCTCCACTTT. It translates to CAIRDPGGYSPLHF.

The chain is built from TRBV27 and TRBJ1-2, with D unclear. The CDR3 totals 13 residues. V lost 7 bases and J lost 9, with 18 bases in between. CDR1 is MNHEY, CDR2 SMNVEV, per germline (reference sequence). The CDR3 DNA sequence: TGTGCCAGCAAGGCGGGCGAGGAAATAAGCTACACCTTC. Amino acids: CASKAGEEISYTF.

The chain recombines TRBV28 with TRBJ2-7; possible D gene TRBD1, 6 bases. V was pared by 6 bases and J by 0 bases, with 12 bases between. The CDR3 extends over 14 amino acids. Germline CDR1 reads MDHEN; CDR2 reads SYDVKM. The CDR3 DNA reads as TGTGCCAGCAGGGGGGACACTTACTCCTACGAGCAGTACTTC. Protein product: CASRGDTYSYEQYF.

The V and J genes are TRBV7-9 and TRBJ2-6; D may be TRBD1 (6 bases). The CDR3 sequence is 16 residues long. The ends were cut back, 3 bases at V and 1 base at J, with 10 bases in the middle. Germline V gene data show CDR1 as SEHNR and CDR2 as FQNEAQ (reference sequence). This CDR3 is CASSLNRVSGANVLTF. CDR3 DNA sequence: TGTGCCAGCAGCTTGAACAGGGTTTCTGGGGCCAACGTCCTGACTTTC. The full variable domain, completed using reference TRBV7-9 and TRBJ2-6, is DTGVSQNPRHKITKRGQNVTFRCDPISEHNRLYWYRQTLGQGPEFLTYFQNEAQLEKSRLLSDRFSAERPKGSFSTLEIQRTEQGDSAMYLCASSLNRVSGANVLTFGAGSRLTVL.

V usage is TRBV28 and J usage is TRBJ1-1; TRBD1 might be the D (5 bases). The V end was cut by 8 bases, the J end by 0 bases, with 13 bases between. Germline V CDR1 and CDR2: MDHEN, SYDVKM. CDR3 length equals 14 residues. In nucleotides, the CDR3 is TGTGCCAGCGGTTCAGGGAAAATGAACACTGAAGCTTTCTTT. Translated, it gives CASGSGKMNTEAFF.

This chain connects TRBV7-7 to TRBJ1-5; D remains unclear. The CDR3 extends over 13 amino acids. The ends were cut back, 5 bases at V and 4 bases at J, with 9 bases in the middle. The germline V gene has CDR1 SSHAT and CDR2 FNYEAQ (reference sequence). CDR3 in amino acids: CASSLDLNQPQHF. The CDR3 bases are TGTGCCAGCAGCCTAGACCTTAATCAGCCCCAGCATTTT.

The chain links TRBV30 to TRBJ2-1; D gene unclear. Trimming took 0 bases from V and 16 from J, leaving 16 bases between them. Germline CDR1 GTSNPN, CDR2 SVGIG (reference sequence). The CDR3 is 12 amino acids. The CDR3 is CAWSVGPPTAFF. As DNA, the CDR3 is TGTGCCTGGAGTGTCGGGCCACCAACCGCATTCTTC.

This chain links TRBV2 with TRBJ2-5; D not resolved. V was clipped by 5 bases and J by 5 bases, with 18 bases between them. Germline CDR1 and CDR2: SNHLY and FYNNEI. The CDR3 spans 15 residues. The CDR3 reads CASSPRSLRGETQYF. DNA of the CDR3: TGTGCCAGCAGTCCCCGGTCTCTTCGTGGGGAGACCCAGTACTTC.

The chain uses TRBV5-6 and TRBJ1-3; 8 nucleotides align to TRBD1. The CDR3 extends over 15 amino acids. Germline CDR1 and CDR2: SGHDT and YYEEEE. V lost 4 bases and J lost 1; bases outside the gene matches: 4. CDR3 bases: TGTGCCAGCAGCATAGGGACAGGTTCTGGAAACACCATATATTTT. It translates to CASSIGTGSGNTIYF.

The rearrangement uses TRBV30 and TRBJ2-3; D assignment may be TRBD1 or TRBD2 (6 bases each). The CDR3 is 16 amino acids. The V gene lost 0 bases and the J gene lost 4 bases, with 17 bases spanning the gap. Germline CDR1 reads GTSNPN; CDR2 reads SVGIG (reference sequence). The CDR3 region has the DNA TGTGCCTGGAGTGTACTCGGGGGCGCTCAGCCAGATACGCAGTATTTT. It specifies CAWSVLGGAQPDTQYF.

The J gene is TRBJ2-1, the V gene TRBV7-8, with D tentatively TRBD1 (6 bases). V lost 5 bases to trimming and J lost 7 bases, with 27 bases between them. The germline V gene encodes CDR1 SGHVS and CDR2 FQNEAQ. The CDR3 has 18 amino acids. CDR3 bases: TGTGCCAGCAGCGAAGGGGGTAGAACTAGGATGACCGGTAATGAGCAGTTCTTC. It is translated as CASSEGGRTRMTGNEQFF.

This chain joins TRBV7-9 and TRBJ1-6, with D maybe TRBD1 (6 bases). The CDR3 loop spans 14 amino acids. The V and J ends lost 3 bases and 7 bases respectively, with 10 bases between them. The V gene's germline CDR1 is SEHNR and CDR2 FQNEAQ (reference sequence). CDR3 in amino acids: CASSFTDSNSPLHF. CDR3 bases: TGTGCCAGCAGCTTTACGGACAGCAATTCACCCCTCCACTTT.

This chain connects TRBV4-1 to TRBJ2-1; 11 nucleotides align to TRBD1. After removal of 5 bases from V and 10 bases from J, the junction contained 7 bases not matched to a gene. CDR1 is MGHRA, CDR2 YSYEKL, per germline. CDR3 length: 14 amino acids. CDR3 amino acids: CASSFGTGGWEQFF. The CDR3 DNA sequence: TGCGCCAGCAGCTTCGGGACAGGGGGTTGGGAGCAGTTCTTC.

The chain carries TRBV7-6 and TRBJ2-3; TRBD1 is a possible D gene (5 bases). There are 16 residues in the CDR3. The ends were cut back, 0 bases at V and 2 bases at J, with 12 bases in the middle. Germline V gene lookup returns CDR1 SGHVS and CDR2 FNYEAQ. The CDR3 reads CASSLANRFLTDTQYF. Written as DNA, the CDR3 is TGTGCCAGCAGCTTAGCTAACAGGTTTCTCACAGATACGCAGTATTTT.

The V and J genes are TRBV27 and TRBJ2-6, with D uncertain. Germline V gives CDR1 MNHEY, CDR2 SMNVEV (reference sequence). The CDR3 covers 15 residues. V dropped 5 bases and J dropped 0 bases, with 8 bases sitting between them. The CDR3 is CASSLQPSGANVLTF. DNA of the CDR3: TGTGCCAGCAGTCTGCAGCCCTCTGGGGCCAACGTCCTGACTTTC.

This chain links TRBV4-2 with TRBJ2-5; no definite D call. V was pared by 4 bases and J by 4 bases, with 13 bases between. The CDR3 covers 14 residues. CDR1 and CDR2 from the germline V gene are LGHNA and YNFKEQ. In DNA, the CDR3 is TGTGCCAGCAGCCCGTTGCTAAGTGGAGAGACCCAGTACTTC. Encoded protein: CASSPLLSGETQYF.

The chain combines TRBV11-2 with TRBJ2-1; D is possibly TRBD2 (5 bases). There are 15 residues in the CDR3. The germline V gene encodes CDR1 SGHAT and CDR2 FQNNGV. V was clipped by 2 bases and J by 5 bases, with 13 bases between them. CDR3 residues: CASSLFLAPHNEQFF. Written as DNA, the CDR3 is TGTGCCAGCAGCTTATTTCTAGCACCTCACAATGAGCAGTTCTTC. Complete variable domain (other parts from reference TRBV11-2 and TRBJ2-1): EAGVAQSPRYKIIEKRQSVAFWCNPISGHATLYWYQQILGQGPKLLIQFQNNGVVDDSQLPKDRFSAERLKGVDSTLKIQPAKLEDSAVYLCASSLFLAPHNEQFFGPGTRLTVL.

This CDR3 reads CASSLRRDTGELFF. The CDR3 bases are TGTGCCAGCAGCTTGAGGAGGGACACCGGGGAGCTGTTTTTT. The chain links TRBV5-6 to TRBJ2-2, with TRBD2 as a possible D gene (6 bases). V was trimmed by 1 base and J by 3 bases, leaving 7 bases between them. The CDR3 loop spans 14 amino acids. Germline CDR1 reads SGHDT; CDR2 reads YYEEEE.

The chain couples TRBV7-8 to TRBJ2-1; perhaps TRBD2 as D (7 bases). Germline CDR1 reads SGHVS; CDR2 reads FQNEAQ. Trimming took 4 bases from V and 7 from J, leaving 20 bases between them. This CDR3 has 16 residues. CDR3 nucleotides: TGTGCCAGCAGCTCCCCGGTTGGGGGGGGGCGGAATGAGCAGTTCTTC. Translated, it gives CASSSPVGGGRNEQFF.

The rearrangement links TRBV2 to TRBJ2-1; 10 bases are shared with TRBD2. The V gene end was trimmed by 3 bases and the J gene end by 4 bases; junction bases not matched to a gene: 6. CDR1 is SNHLY and CDR2 is FYNNEI in the germline V gene. The CDR3 loop spans 16 amino acids. The DNA of the CDR3 is TGTGCCAGCAGTGAGAGTAGCGGGAGGTCTTACAATGAGCAGTTCTTC. Translating it yields CASSESSGRSYNEQFF.